Sequencing of this T cell receptor beta chain was carried out in a study of cytomegalovirus exposure and HLA in healthy donors. Study-wide findings and caveats: Usually a TCR sequence was rare, but some public TCRs were found in many donors.

The CDR3 sequence is 14 residues long. Per the germline V gene, CDR1 is LNHDA and CDR2 is SQIVND (reference sequence). Trimming took 7 bases from V and 0 from J, leaving 12 bases between them. The PCR ran on 60 Vbeta and 13 Jbeta primers. Only in-frame clones appear in the TCRdb table, and some are missing; sequencing was by immunoSEQ multiplex PCR. The sample records 95,000 to 150,000 clones, roughly a tenth being singletons. As regards this clone: The antigen remains undetermined.

The sequence was obtained from a woman aged 18-29 years in good health and CMV-seropositive. The V and J genes are TRBV19 and TRBJ1-1, with D perhaps TRBD1 (5 bases). Sequenced sample: PBMCs. The CDR3 reads CASIPGGMNTEAFF. CDR3 sequence (DNA): TGTGCCAGTATCCCCGGGGGGATGAACACTGAAGCTTTCTTT.